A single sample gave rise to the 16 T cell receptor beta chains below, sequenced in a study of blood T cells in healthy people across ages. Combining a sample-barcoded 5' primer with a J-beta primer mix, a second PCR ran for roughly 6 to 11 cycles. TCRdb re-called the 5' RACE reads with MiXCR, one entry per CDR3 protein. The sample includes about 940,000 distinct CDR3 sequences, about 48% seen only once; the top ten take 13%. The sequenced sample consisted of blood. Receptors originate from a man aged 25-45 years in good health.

The CDR3 region is CASSRGTSGQETQYF. The CDR3, as DNA: TGCGCCAGCAGCCGGGGGACTAGCGGACAAGAGACCCAGTACTTC. The chain is built from TRBV5-1 and TRBJ2-5, with 11 bases aligning to TRBD2. The CDR3 is 15 amino acids. The germline V gene has CDR1 SGHRS and CDR2 YFSETQ. With 4 bases clipped from V and 2 bases from J, the junction kept 4 bases outside the gene matches. The whole variable domain, filled in from reference TRBV5-1 and TRBJ2-5, reads KAGVTQTPRYLIKTRGQQVTLSCSPISGHRSVSWYQQTPGQGLQFLFEYFSETQRNKGNFPGRFSGRQFSNSRSEMNVSTLELGDSALYLCASSRGTSGQETQYFGPGTRLLVL.

Here the CDR3 reads CASSQGGSSGGVTDTQYF. The DNA for the CDR3 is TGTGCCAGCAGCCAAGGGGGTTCTAGCGGGGGGGTCACAGATACGCAGTATTTT. This chain links TRBV4-2 with TRBJ2-3; 12 bases fit TRBD2. This CDR3 spans 18 amino acids. CDR1 and CDR2 from the germline V gene are LGHNA and YNFKEQ. J was trimmed by 2 bases and V by 1 base; bases with no gene match: 7.

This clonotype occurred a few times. DNA of the CDR3: TGCGCCAGCAGCAGAACAGGGGGCGAAGGGTCCTACGAGCAGTACTTC. It encodes CASSRTGGEGSYEQYF. The chain couples TRBV5-1 to TRBJ2-7; 9 positions match TRBD1. The CDR3 length is 16 residues. Germline CDR1 reads SGHRS; CDR2 reads YFSETQ. V shed 4 bases, J shed 1 base, and the junction held 9 bases outside the gene matches.

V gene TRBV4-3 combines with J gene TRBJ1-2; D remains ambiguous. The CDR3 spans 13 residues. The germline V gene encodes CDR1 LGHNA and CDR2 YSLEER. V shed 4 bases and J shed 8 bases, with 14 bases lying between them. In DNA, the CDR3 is TGCGCCAGCAGCCCGGACTATTCCGAGGGCTACACCTTC. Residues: CASSPDYSEGYTF.

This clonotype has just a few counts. CDR3 sequence reads: CSARDVRGTSLDEQYF. The DNA for the CDR3 is TGCAGTGCTAGAGATGTCCGAGGGACTTCTCTCGACGAGCAGTACTTC. The chain couples TRBV20-1 to TRBJ2-7; weak D call: TRBD2 (6 bases). The CDR3 is made up of 16 amino acids. The V gene's germline CDR1 is DFQATT and CDR2 SNEGSKA (reference sequence). The V end lost 0 bases, the J end lost 5 bases, and 20 bases lay between the germline ends.

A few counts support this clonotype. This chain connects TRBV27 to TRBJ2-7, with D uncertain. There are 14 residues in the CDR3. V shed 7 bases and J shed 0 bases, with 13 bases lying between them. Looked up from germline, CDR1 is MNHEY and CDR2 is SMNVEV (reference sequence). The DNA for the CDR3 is TGTGCCAGCACTGACTCCCCGAACTCCTACGAGCAGTACTTC. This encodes CASTDSPNSYEQYF.

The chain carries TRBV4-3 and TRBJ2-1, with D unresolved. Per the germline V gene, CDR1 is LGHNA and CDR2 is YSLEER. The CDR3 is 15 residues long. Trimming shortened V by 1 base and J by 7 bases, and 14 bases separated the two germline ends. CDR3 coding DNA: TGCGCCAGCAGCCAAGGCGGTCTACAGAGGAATGAGCAGTTCTTC. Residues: CASSQGGLQRNEQFF.

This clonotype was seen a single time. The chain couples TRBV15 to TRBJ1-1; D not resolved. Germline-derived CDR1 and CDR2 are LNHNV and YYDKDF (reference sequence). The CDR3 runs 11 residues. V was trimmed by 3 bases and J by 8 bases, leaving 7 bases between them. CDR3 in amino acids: CATSSRTEAFF. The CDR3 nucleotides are TGTGCCACCAGCAGCCGGACGGAAGCTTTCTTT.

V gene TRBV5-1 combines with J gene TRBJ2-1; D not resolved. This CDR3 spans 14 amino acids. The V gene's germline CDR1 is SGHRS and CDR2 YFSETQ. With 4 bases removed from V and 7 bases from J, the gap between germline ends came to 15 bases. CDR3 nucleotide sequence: TGCGCCAGCAGCCAGGTCCTAAGCTTGAATGAGCAGTTCTTC. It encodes CASSQVLSLNEQFF.

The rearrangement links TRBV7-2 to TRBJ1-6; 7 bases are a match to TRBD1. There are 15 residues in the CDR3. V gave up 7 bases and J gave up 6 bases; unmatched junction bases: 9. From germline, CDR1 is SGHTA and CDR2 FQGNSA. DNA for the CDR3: TGTGCCAGCACCCGGGACAGTGGAATTAATTCACCCCTCCACTTT. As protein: CASTRDSGINSPLHF.

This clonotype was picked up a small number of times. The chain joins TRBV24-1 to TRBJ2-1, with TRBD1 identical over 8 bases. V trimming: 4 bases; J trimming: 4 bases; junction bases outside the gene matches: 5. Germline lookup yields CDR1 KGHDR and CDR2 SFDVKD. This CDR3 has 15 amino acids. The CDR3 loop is CATSDRDRGYNEQFF. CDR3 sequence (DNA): TGTGCCACCAGTGACCGAGACAGGGGTTACAATGAGCAGTTCTTC.

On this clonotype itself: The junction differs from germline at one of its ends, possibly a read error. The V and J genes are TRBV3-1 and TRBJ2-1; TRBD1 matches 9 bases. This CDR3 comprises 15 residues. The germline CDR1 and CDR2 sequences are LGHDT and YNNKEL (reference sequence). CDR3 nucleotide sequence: TGTGTCAGCAGCCAAGCAGACCACAGGGGGCTCGAGCAGTTCTTC. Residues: CVSSQADHRGLEQFF.

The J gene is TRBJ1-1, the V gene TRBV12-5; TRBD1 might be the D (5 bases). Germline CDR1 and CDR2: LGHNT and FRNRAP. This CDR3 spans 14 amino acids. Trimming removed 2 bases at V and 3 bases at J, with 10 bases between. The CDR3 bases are TGTGCTAGTGGTTTGAGTTTGGGGGACACTGAAGCTTTCTTT. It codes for CASGLSLGDTEAFF.

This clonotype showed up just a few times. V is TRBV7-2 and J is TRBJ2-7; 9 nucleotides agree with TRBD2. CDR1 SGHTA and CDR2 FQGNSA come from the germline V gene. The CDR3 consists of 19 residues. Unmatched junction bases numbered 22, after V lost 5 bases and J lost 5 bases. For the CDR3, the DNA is TGTGCCAGCAGCCCCAGAAGAGGCGCAACTAGCGGGCTTTCTCACGAGCAGTACTTC. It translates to CASSPRRGATSGLSHEQYF.

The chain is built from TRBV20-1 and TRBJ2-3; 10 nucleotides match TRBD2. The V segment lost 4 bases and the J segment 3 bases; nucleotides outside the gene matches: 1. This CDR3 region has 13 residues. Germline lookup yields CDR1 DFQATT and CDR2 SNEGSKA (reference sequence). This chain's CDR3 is CSAILAGTDTQYF. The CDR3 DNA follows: TGCAGTGCTATACTAGCGGGGACAGATACGCAGTATTTT.

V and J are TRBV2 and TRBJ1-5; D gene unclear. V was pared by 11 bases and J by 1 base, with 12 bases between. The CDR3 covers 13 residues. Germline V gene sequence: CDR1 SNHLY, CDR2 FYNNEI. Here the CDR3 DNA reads TGTGCCTCCTGTCTGGACAGCAATCAGCCCCAGCATTTT. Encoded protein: CASCLDSNQPQHF.